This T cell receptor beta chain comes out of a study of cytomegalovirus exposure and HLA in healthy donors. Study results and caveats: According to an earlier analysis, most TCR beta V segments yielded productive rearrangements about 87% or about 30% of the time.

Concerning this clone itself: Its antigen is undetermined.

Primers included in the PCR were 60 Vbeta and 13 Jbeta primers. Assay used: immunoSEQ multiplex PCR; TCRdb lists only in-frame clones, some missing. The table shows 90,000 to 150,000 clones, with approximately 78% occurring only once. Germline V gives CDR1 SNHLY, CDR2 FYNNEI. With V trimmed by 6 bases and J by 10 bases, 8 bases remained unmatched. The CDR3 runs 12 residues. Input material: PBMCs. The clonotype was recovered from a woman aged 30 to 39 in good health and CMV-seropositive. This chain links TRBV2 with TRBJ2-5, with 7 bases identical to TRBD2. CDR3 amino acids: CASRGEGWGQYF. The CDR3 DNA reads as TGTGCCAGCAGGGGGGAGGGGTGGGGCCAGTACTTC.